This T cell receptor beta chain was sequenced for a study of T cell repertoires in cytomegalovirus infection. Study context: Indications came from public TCR beta signatures; they pointed to CMV infection and to a matching HLA type.

Findings and caveats of the study: Identification of carriers of CMV plus the relevant HLA was achieved through cumulative public TCR beta family frequency. Within the response measured ex vivo, HLA-C-restricted CMV-specific TCR beta clonotypes were dominant.

One entry per CDR3 protein results from TCRdb running MiXCR on the reads. The table records a few hundred thousand distinct CDR3 sequences, around 35% of them present only once. The germline V gene encodes CDR1 MNHEY and CDR2 SMNVEV (reference sequence). V shed 3 bases, J shed 1 base, and the junction held 9 bases outside the gene matches. The CDR3 has 19 residues. This clonotype was detected once. The antigen is not known. This sequence joins TRBV27 and TRBJ2-6; 10 positions agree with TRBD1. This receptor was obtained from a human donor in good health (CMV status not recorded). Some clones in this sample may be carry-over from other donors' samples. Here the sequenced sample was cultured PBMCs, taken from culture after CMV antigen stimulation. The CDR3 region has the DNA TGTGCCAGCAGTTTTGGAGTGAGACAGGGGGCTTCTGGGGCCAACGTCCTGACTTTC. Translating it yields CASSFGVRQGASGANVLTF.